A single sample gave rise to the 24 T cell receptor beta chains below, sequenced in a study of shared T cell receptors in the human thymus. Some clones are missing from TCRdb's copy, which holds only in-frame ones; the method was immunoSEQ multiplex PCR. Here the sample spans hundreds of thousands of clones, approximately 95% being singletons. The sample taken for sequencing was thymocytes. The receptors derive from a human donor.

V and J are TRBV7-9 and TRBJ2-1; 8 bases match TRBD2. The CDR3 has 17 residues. In germline, CDR1 is SEHNR, CDR2 FQNEAQ (reference sequence). V lost 4 bases to trimming and J lost 0 bases; unmatched junction nucleotides: 8. CDR3 coding DNA: TGTGCCAGCAGCTCGGGAGGGAATGCAGCCTCCTACAATGAGCAGTTCTTC. Protein: CASSSGGNAASYNEQFF.

This clone has only a few counts. The genes are TRBV7-3 and TRBJ2-2, with 12 bases identical to TRBD2. Germline loops: CDR1 SGHTA, CDR2 FQGTGA. V was clipped by 6 bases and J by 5 bases; unmatched bases: 1. The CDR3 covers 14 residues. The CDR3 loop reads CASRGLAGTGELFF. Written as DNA, the CDR3 is TGTGCCAGCAGAGGACTAGCGGGAACCGGGGAGCTGTTTTTT.

This clone has only one observation. This sequence joins TRBV20-1 and TRBJ2-7; no firm D call. Trimming stripped 8 bases from V and 2 bases from J, with 7 bases between. Looked up from germline, CDR1 is DFQATT and CDR2 is SNEGSKA (reference sequence). This CDR3 has 10 residues. CDR3 loop: CSPATYEQYF. The CDR3, as DNA: TGCAGTCCAGCGACCTACGAGCAGTACTTC.

This chain links TRBV6-6 with TRBJ2-2, with 7 positions matching TRBD2. Losses at the gene ends were 2 bases for V and 5 bases for J; bases not matched to a gene: 8. Germline V lookup: CDR1 MNHNY, CDR2 SVGAGI (reference sequence). The CDR3 has 16 residues. The CDR3 reads CASSYPGGRRTGELFF. The CDR3 DNA sequence: TGTGCCAGCAGTTACCCCGGGGGGAGAAGAACCGGGGAGCTGTTTTTT.

The genes are TRBV6-6 and TRBJ2-7; a weak D match, TRBD2 (5 bases). The CDR3 consists of 14 residues. The V end was cut by 5 bases, the J end by 0 bases, with 11 bases between. From germline, CDR1 is MNHNY and CDR2 SVGAGI (reference sequence). CDR3 DNA: TGTGCCAGCAGTCCCCGGGGTGTCTCCTACGAGCAGTACTTC. Translation: CASSPRGVSYEQYF.

This chain connects TRBV9 to TRBJ2-1; D unclear. The V end lost 1 base, the J end lost 6 bases, and 14 bases lay between the germline ends. The CDR3 loop spans 15 amino acids. Germline values: CDR1 SGDLS, CDR2 YYNGEE. CDR3: CASSVYPSRANEQFF. The CDR3 DNA is TGTGCCAGCAGCGTATATCCTTCCCGAGCCAATGAGCAGTTCTTC.

The chain couples TRBV5-6 to TRBJ2-7; D perhaps matches TRBD2 (5 bases). There are 15 residues in the CDR3. Trimming removed 4 bases from V and 0 bases from J, with 14 bases in between. Germline V gives CDR1 SGHDT, CDR2 YYEEEE. The CDR3 sequence: CASSPGRGSSYEQYF. The CDR3, as DNA: TGTGCCAGCAGCCCCGGACGGGGAAGCTCCTACGAGCAGTACTTC.

This chain uses TRBV7-2 with TRBJ2-5; weak D call: TRBD2 (5 bases). Trimming stripped 1 base from V and 5 bases from J, with 17 bases between. In germline, CDR1 is SGHTA, CDR2 FQGNSA. The CDR3 is made up of 16 amino acids. For the CDR3, the DNA is TGTGCCAGCAGCTTAGGGTCCCCCCGGGGATGGGAGACCCAGTACTTC. This sequence encodes CASSLGSPRGWETQYF.

DNA for the CDR3: TGTGCCAGCAGCTTTGGGGGCCAGGAGGGGACAGGAGAAGACACTGAAGCTTTCTTT. Translating it yields CASSFGGQEGTGEDTEAFF. J is TRBJ1-1 and V is TRBV7-3; TRBD1 agrees at 8 bases. The CDR3 loop spans 19 amino acids. J was trimmed by 3 bases and V by 3 bases; bases with no gene match: 18. Germline values: CDR1 SGHTA, CDR2 FQGTGA.

J is TRBJ1-5 and V is TRBV6-6; weak D call: TRBD1 (6 bases). V was shortened by 6 bases and J by 0 bases, with 12 bases between the two germline ends. CDR1 and CDR2 from the germline V gene are MNHNY and SVGAGI (reference sequence). This CDR3 region has 15 residues. CDR3 sequence (DNA): TGTGCCAGCAGCGCATGGGGGGCTAGCAATCAGCCCCAGCATTTT. Encoded protein: CASSAWGASNQPQHF.

V and J are TRBV27 and TRBJ1-1, with TRBD1 identical over 7 bases. V lost 7 bases to trimming and J lost 9 bases; unmatched junction nucleotides: 11. The CDR3 length is 13 residues. In germline, CDR1 is MNHEY, CDR2 SMNVEV (reference sequence). CDR3 loop: CASTTRDSPKAFF. CDR3 in DNA: TGTGCCAGCACAACTAGGGACAGCCCAAAAGCTTTCTTT.

This chain joins TRBV6-1 and TRBJ2-7; 7 nucleotides line up with TRBD1. The CDR3 contains 19 residues. Germline assignment: CDR1 MNHNS and CDR2 SASEGT. With 1 base clipped from V and 0 bases from J, the junction kept 15 bases outside the gene matches. CDR3 sequence: CASSEEEGGTPRNSYEQYF. CDR3 nucleotides: TGTGCCAGCAGTGAAGAGGAAGGGGGCACACCTCGTAACTCCTACGAGCAGTACTTC.

This rearrangement joins TRBV4-2 to TRBJ2-1; the D is unclear. This CDR3 comprises 16 residues. Trimming pared 1 base from V and 4 bases from J, leaving 14 bases between. Germline V CDR1 and CDR2: LGHNA, YNFKEQ. In DNA, the CDR3 is TGTGCCAGCAGCCAAGTTGAGGTATCTTGGTACAATGAGCAGTTCTTC. Translated, it gives CASSQVEVSWYNEQFF.

The chain combines TRBV11-3 with TRBJ2-1; 8 bases map to TRBD2. V dropped 5 bases and J dropped 4; count of bases not matched to a gene: 4. Germline V gene data show CDR1 as SGHNT and CDR2 as YENEEA. The length of the CDR3 is 14 residues. The CDR3 here is CASSQREPYNEQFF. CDR3 bases: TGTGCCAGCAGCCAGCGGGAGCCATACAATGAGCAGTTCTTC.

The chain links TRBV29-1 to TRBJ2-7; possibly TRBD2 for D (6 bases). This CDR3 has 13 amino acids. Germline lookup yields CDR1 SQVTM and CDR2 ANQGSEA. Trimming took 4 bases from V and 4 from J, leaving 14 bases between them. CDR3 sequence (DNA): TGCAGCGTTGCAACTAGCTGCACATACGAGCAGTACTTC. Protein product: CSVATSCTYEQYF.

The chain joins TRBV5-5 to TRBJ2-1, with 9 bases that match TRBD2. V trimming: 2 bases; J trimming: 5 bases; junction bases outside the gene matches: 5. Germline V gene data show CDR1 as SGHKS and CDR2 as YYEKEE (reference sequence). This CDR3 spans 15 amino acids. CDR3 coding DNA: TGTGCCAGCAGCTTCGGACTAGCGAGACACAATGAGCAGTTCTTC. Protein: CASSFGLARHNEQFF.

The J gene is TRBJ1-3, the V gene TRBV19; TRBD1 matches 8 bases. V was pared by 5 bases and J by 0 bases, with 9 bases of the junction left unmatched. This CDR3 is built from 17 residues. The V gene's germline CDR1 is LNHDA and CDR2 SQIVND (reference sequence). The CDR3 DNA is TGTGCCAGTAGTGTAAATCCAACAGGGGGCTCTGGAAACACCATATATTTT. Amino acids: CASSVNPTGGSGNTIYF.

This chain joins TRBV27 and TRBJ2-3; 8 bases line up with TRBD1. The CDR3 is 15 residues long. Looked up from germline, CDR1 is MNHEY and CDR2 is SMNVEV (reference sequence). V shed 3 bases, J shed 5 bases, and the junction held 7 bases outside the gene matches. The CDR3 DNA follows: TGTGCCAGCAGTTTCGGTGGACAGGGTGGAGATACGCAGTATTTT. It specifies CASSFGGQGGDTQYF.

The rearrangement uses TRBV27 and TRBJ2-5, with 15 bases lining up with TRBD2. Trimming took 4 bases from V and 7 from J; bases not matched to a gene: 13. The V gene's germline CDR1 is MNHEY and CDR2 SMNVEV (reference sequence). CDR3 length: 18 amino acids. The CDR3 sequence is CASSSPPGTSGRSGTQYF. The CDR3 nucleotides read TGTGCCAGCAGTTCACCGCCCGGGACTAGCGGGAGGTCGGGGACCCAGTACTTC.

The chain uses TRBV5-4 and TRBJ2-7, with D possibly TRBD1 on 5 matching bases. The CDR3 length is 13 residues. V lost 0 bases to trimming and J lost 6 bases, with 10 bases between them. Germline CDR1 and CDR2: SGHNT and YYREEE (reference sequence). CDR3 sequence (DNA): TGTGCCAGCAGCTTGGGGGGCAGGTCCGAGCAGTACTTC. It yields the protein CASSLGGRSEQYF.

The V gene is TRBV5-1, the J gene TRBJ2-1; 7 bases fit TRBD1. The CDR3 spans 16 residues. V shed 7 bases and J 2 bases; nucleotides not matched to a gene: 12. Germline V CDR1 and CDR2: SGHRS, YFSETQ. The CDR3, as DNA: TGCGCCAGCGGAAGGTACAAGACAGGGACCTACAATGAGCAGTTCTTC. Protein: CASGRYKTGTYNEQFF.

The chain carries TRBV5-4 and TRBJ2-7; 7 nucleotides line up with TRBD2. CDR3 length equals 17 residues. Losses at the gene ends were 3 bases for V and 1 base for J; bases not matched to a gene: 13. Germline assignment: CDR1 SGHNT and CDR2 YYREEE (reference sequence). CDR3 DNA sequence: TGTGCCAGCAGCTCCCGGACCCTAGCGGTGCCGTCCTACGAGCAGTACTTC. Translating it yields CASSSRTLAVPSYEQYF.

The genes are TRBV29-1 and TRBJ1-1; tentatively, D is TRBD1 (6 bases). V shed 3 bases and J shed 2 bases, with 13 bases lying between them. CDR3 length: 14 amino acids. Germline V gene lookup returns CDR1 SQVTM and CDR2 ANQGSEA. CDR3 region: CSVDPSRGNTEAFF. DNA of the CDR3: TGCAGCGTTGACCCAAGCAGGGGTAACACTGAAGCTTTCTTT.

The V gene is TRBV19, the J gene TRBJ1-5; possibly TRBD1 for D (5 bases). The germline V gene encodes CDR1 LNHDA and CDR2 SQIVND (reference sequence). This CDR3 is built from 14 residues. V lost 3 bases and J 7 bases, leaving 13 bases between the germline ends. CDR3 region: CASSIMRGWQPQHF. The CDR3 DNA reads TGTGCCAGTAGTATTATGAGGGGTTGGCAGCCCCAGCATTTT.